These 11 T cell receptor beta chains share one sample of origin, sequenced in a study of blood T cells in healthy people across ages. Combining a sample-barcoded 5' primer with a J-beta primer mix, a second PCR ran for roughly 6 to 12 cycles. TCRdb reanalysed the 5' RACE reads using MiXCR and keeps one entry per CDR3 protein. This table holds roughly 680,000 distinct CDR3 sequences, roughly 49% found once. Material for sequencing was blood. The receptors come from a woman between 55 and 75 years old in good health.

The chain joins TRBV2 to TRBJ1-4; D gene uncertain. The ends were cut back, 7 bases at V and 0 bases at J, with 12 bases in the middle. The CDR3 loop spans 15 amino acids. Germline V gene sequence: CDR1 SNHLY, CDR2 FYNNEI. Here the CDR3 reads CASIIGTATNEKLFF. The CDR3 bases are TGTGCCAGCATTATTGGTACGGCAACTAATGAAAAACTGTTTTTT.

This clonotype has only a few counts. The chain couples TRBV7-2 to TRBJ2-1; 12 bases agree with TRBD1. The trim removed 2 bases at V and 9 bases at J, leaving 5 bases unmatched. The CDR3 runs to 15 residues. Germline CDR1 SGHTA, CDR2 FQGNSA. The CDR3 here is CASSLRGTGGGEQFF. In nucleotides, the CDR3 is TGTGCCAGCAGCTTAAGGGGGACAGGGGGCGGTGAGCAGTTCTTC.

This clonotype appeared a few times. The genes are TRBV5-6 and TRBJ2-4; a possible D gene is TRBD2 (5 bases). The CDR3 has 18 residues. V was clipped by 4 bases and J by 0 bases, with 20 bases between them. Germline lookup yields CDR1 SGHDT and CDR2 YYEEEE. Here the CDR3 DNA reads TGTGCCAGCAGCACTAGGCAGGACCGCCCGATAGCCAAAAACATTCAGTACTTC. This sequence encodes CASSTRQDRPIAKNIQYF.

The chain is built from TRBV7-2 and TRBJ1-5; D gene uncertain. The V and J ends lost 3 bases and 7 bases respectively, with 10 bases between them. Germline-derived CDR1 and CDR2 are SGHTA and FQGNSA. The CDR3 is 13 residues long. The CDR3 bases are TGTGCCAGCAGCTTGCGATCAGGACAGCCCCAGCATTTT. It encodes CASSLRSGQPQHF.

V usage is TRBV4-3 and J usage is TRBJ1-1; D is ambiguous. Trimming shortened V by 1 base and J by 2 bases, and 8 bases separated the two germline ends. This CDR3 contains 14 residues. Germline V CDR1 and CDR2: LGHNA, YSLEER. CDR3 residues: CASSQVGRNTEAFF. The CDR3, as DNA: TGCGCCAGCAGCCAAGTTGGCAGAAACACTGAAGCTTTCTTT.

This clonotype has a handful of counts. The genes are TRBV7-2 and TRBJ2-7; 9 nucleotides agree with TRBD2. Germline CDR1 is SGHTA and CDR2 is FQGNSA. V was clipped by 0 bases and J by 3 bases; unmatched bases: 6. The CDR3 sequence is 16 residues long. CDR3 DNA sequence: TGTGCCAGCAGCTTAGCGGGCGCGGGAGGGAACTACGAGCAGTACTTC. Translating it yields CASSLAGAGGNYEQYF.

V usage is TRBV7-2 and J usage is TRBJ1-1; D ambiguous. CDR3 length equals 11 residues. Trimming took off 4 bases at V and 7 bases at J, with 7 bases between the two ends. Germline-derived CDR1 and CDR2 are SGHTA and FQGNSA. The CDR3 bases are TGTGCCAGCAGCTCAAAGCGTGAAGCTTTCTTT. Translating gives CASSSKREAFF.

This chain uses TRBV2 with TRBJ2-3; 14 positions match TRBD2. The CDR3 is 17 residues long. CDR1 and CDR2 from the germline V gene are SNHLY and FYNNEI. V shed 6 bases, J shed 4 bases, and the junction held 9 bases outside the gene matches. CDR3 residues: CASRQRLAGGPPDTQYF. The DNA for the CDR3 is TGTGCCAGCAGGCAACGACTAGCGGGAGGGCCGCCAGATACGCAGTATTTT.

In its sample, this clonotype was seen many times. This chain links TRBV7-3 with TRBJ2-7, with a tentative D call TRBD2 (7 bases). The CDR3 spans 15 residues. Germline CDR1 is SGHTA and CDR2 is FQGTGA. The V and J ends lost 5 bases and 3 bases respectively, with 17 bases between them. CDR3 sequence reads: CASSPGVGEGYEQYF. The CDR3, as DNA: TGTGCCAGCAGCCCAGGGGTTGGGGAGGGCTACGAGCAGTACTTC.

The chain carries TRBV7-9 and TRBJ2-1, with 11 bases aligning to TRBD2. Germline V gene data show CDR1 as SEHNR and CDR2 as FQNEAQ (reference sequence). CDR3 length: 15 amino acids. With V trimmed by 11 bases and J by 4 bases, 10 bases remained unmatched. The CDR3 DNA reads TGTGCCGACTCCCCCGGGACTAGCGGTTACAATGAGCAGTTCTTC. Its translation is CADSPGTSGYNEQFF.

The V gene is TRBV20-1, the J gene TRBJ1-5; no definite D call. V was clipped by 4 bases and J by 1 base, with 14 bases between them. The CDR3 covers 15 residues. Per the germline V gene, CDR1 is DFQATT and CDR2 is SNEGSKA (reference sequence). The CDR3 spells CSAKTRPESNQPQHF. CDR3 coding DNA: TGCAGTGCTAAGACCCGGCCAGAGAGCAATCAGCCCCAGCATTTT.